One sample yielded the 21 T cell receptor beta chains listed below, sequenced in a study of blood T cell repertoires in COVID-19. TCRdb's table, derived via immunoSEQ multiplex PCR, lists solely in-frame clones and lacks some. The table shows approximately 65,000 clones, with just over 85% occurring only once. The sample taken for sequencing was peripheral blood. The receptors shown here come from a human donor in a cohort sampled during active COVID-19.

The V gene is TRBV4-1, the J gene TRBJ2-7; D call uncertain. Trimming took off 0 bases at V and 1 base at J, with 7 bases between the two ends. Germline CDR1 MGHRA, CDR2 YSYEKL. The CDR3 spans 14 residues. CDR3 region: CASSQEPVSYEQYF. The CDR3 nucleotides read TGCGCCAGCAGCCAAGAACCAGTATCCTACGAGCAGTACTTC.

This chain connects TRBV5-1 to TRBJ2-1; 9 bases are shared with TRBD1. The length of the CDR3 is 14 residues. The V gene's germline CDR1 is SGHRS and CDR2 YFSETQ. V lost 0 bases to trimming and J lost 12 bases; unmatched junction nucleotides: 7. The CDR3 protein is CASSLGEDRGGQFF. DNA for the CDR3: TGCGCCAGCAGCTTGGGAGAGGACAGGGGCGGGCAGTTCTTC.

J is TRBJ2-7 and V is TRBV21-1; the D call of TRBD1 is as the table states it, not checked on the DNA. TRBV21-1 has pseudogene status. CDR3 length equals 17 residues. The CDR3 region is CASSTSSSTLGLDEQYF. As DNA, the CDR3 is TGTGCCAGCAGCACATCATCATCGACGTTGGGGCTCGACGAGCAGTACTTC.

The rearrangement uses TRBV28 and TRBJ2-7, with 10 bases identical to TRBD1. The germline gives CDR1 MDHEN, CDR2 SYDVKM. The trim removed 4 bases at V and 5 bases at J, leaving 17 bases unmatched. The CDR3 has 18 residues. CDR3 sequence: CASSSFGTGVYRSHEQYF. Written as DNA, the CDR3 is TGTGCCAGCAGTTCGTTTGGGACAGGGGTTTATCGTTCCCACGAGCAGTACTTC.

The chain is built from TRBV11-1 and TRBJ1-6, with 8 bases lining up with TRBD1. The ends lost 5 bases at V and 5 bases at J; junction bases unmatched: 2. This CDR3 comprises 14 residues. Germline CDR1 SGHAT, CDR2 FQDESV (reference sequence). The CDR3 region has the DNA TGTGCCAGCAGCCACAGGGGGAATAATTCACCCCTCCACTTT. Amino acid sequence: CASSHRGNNSPLHF.

J is TRBJ2-5 and V is TRBV30, with TRBD1 as a possible D gene (6 bases). V was cut by 3 bases and J by 5 bases, with 13 bases left in between. Germline V gene sequence: CDR1 GTSNPN, CDR2 SVGIG (reference sequence). CDR3 length equals 13 residues. In DNA, the CDR3 is TGTGCCTGGAGCTGGGGGCGAGGGGAGACCCAGTACTTC. It is translated as CAWSWGRGETQYF. The entire variable domain, with the rest obtained from reference TRBV30 and TRBJ2-5, is as follows: SQTIHQWPATLVQPVGSPLSLECTVEGTSNPNLYWYRQAAGRGLQLLFYSVGIGQISSEVPQNLSASRPQDRQFILSSKKLLLSDSGFYLCAWSWGRGETQYFGPGTRLLVL.

The rearrangement uses TRBV19 and TRBJ1-5; no reliable D call. This CDR3 contains 14 residues. Germline CDR1 is LNHDA and CDR2 is SQIVND (reference sequence). V lost 3 bases and J lost 4, with 10 bases in between. Here the CDR3 DNA reads TGTGCCAGTAGTATTATCGGGTTGAATCAGCCCCAGCATTTT. It specifies CASSIIGLNQPQHF. Drawing the rest from reference TRBV19 and TRBJ1-5, the complete variable domain is DGGITQSPKYLFRKEGQNVTLSCEQNLNHDAMYWYRQDPGQGLRLIYYSQIVNDFQKGDIAEGYSVSREKKESFPLTVTSAQKNPTAFYLCASSIIGLNQPQHFGDGTRLSIL.

V usage is TRBV3-1 (or the pseudogene TRBV3-2) and J usage is TRBJ1-1; 9 bases agree with TRBD1. The CDR3 covers 15 residues. Germline V gives CDR1 LGHDT, CDR2 YNNKEL (reference sequence). With 1 base clipped from V and 4 bases from J, the junction kept 4 bases outside the gene matches. Here the CDR3 reads CASSQGDRAGTEAFF. Here the CDR3 DNA reads TGTGCCAGCAGCCAAGGGGACAGGGCAGGCACTGAAGCTTTCTTT.

The CDR3 region has the DNA TGTGCCAGCAGCTTAGGAGATCCCCGCGTAGATGAGCAGTTCTTC. Its translation is CASSLGDPRVDEQFF. The chain uses TRBV7-3 and TRBJ2-1; D uncertain. Germline lookup yields CDR1 SGHTA and CDR2 FQGTGA. Trimming shortened V by 2 bases and J by 8 bases, and 16 bases separated the two germline ends. The CDR3 loop spans 15 amino acids.

The chain employs TRBV30 and TRBJ2-7; TRBD2 agrees at 12 bases. V lost 6 bases to trimming and J lost 1 base; unmatched junction nucleotides: 10. Germline V lookup: CDR1 GTSNPN, CDR2 SVGIG (reference sequence). This CDR3 region has 16 residues. CDR3 loop: CACTGLAGRPSYEQYF. CDR3 in DNA: TGTGCCTGCACCGGACTAGCGGGGCGTCCTTCCTACGAGCAGTACTTC.

The chain recombines TRBV5-4 with TRBJ1-2; 9 bases align to TRBD1. CDR1 is SGHNT, CDR2 YYREEE, per germline (reference sequence). J gave up 4 bases and V 4 bases, and 8 bases lay outside the gene matches. This CDR3 has 15 residues. The CDR3 DNA is TGTGCCAGCAGCCTGACAGGGGGAGGTCTCTATGGCTACACCTTC. Amino acids: CASSLTGGGLYGYTF.

The gene calls are TRBV7-2 and TRBJ1-2, with unresolved D. Germline V gene data show CDR1 as SGHTA and CDR2 as FQGNSA. Trimming pared 2 bases from V and 10 bases from J, leaving 14 bases between. The CDR3 runs 13 residues. CDR3 in amino acids: CASSLSSAGVYTF. In DNA, the CDR3 is TGTGCCAGCAGCTTAAGTTCGGCGGGCGTCTACACCTTC. Full variable domain (rest looked up from reference TRBV7-2 and TRBJ1-2): GAGVSQSPSNKVTEKGKDVELRCDPISGHTALYWYRQSLGQGLEFLIYFQGNSAPDKSGLPSDRFSAERTGGSVSTLTIQRTQQEDSAVYLCASSLSSAGVYTFGSGTRLTVV.

The table lists this clone with a count of one. This CDR3 reads CASSLRTDNSNQPQHF. The CDR3 DNA is TGTGCCAGCAGCCTCCGGACAGATAATAGCAATCAGCCCCAGCATTTT. The rearrangement joins TRBV7-8 to TRBJ1-5; a weak D match, TRBD1 (6 bases). V shed 5 bases and J shed 0 bases, with 14 bases lying between them. The CDR3 has 16 residues. Germline V CDR1 and CDR2: SGHVS, FQNEAQ.

This chain connects TRBV5-1 to TRBJ2-5; 10 bases are a match to TRBD2. The trim removed 4 bases at V and 5 bases at J, leaving 5 bases unmatched. The CDR3 totals 14 residues. CDR1 and CDR2 from the germline V gene are SGHRS and YFSETQ. The CDR3 DNA reads TGCGCCAGCAGCGTCCAGCGGGAGGGGGAGACCCAGTACTTC. Its protein product is CASSVQREGETQYF.

Comments on this clone: This may be a read error: a much more frequent sequence differs by one nucleotide. This specimen includes other DNA sequences encoding the same CDR3. V is TRBV5-1 and J is TRBJ2-7; 11 nucleotides agree with TRBD2. Germline assignment: CDR1 SGHRS and CDR2 YFSETQ. This CDR3 contains 15 residues. The trim removed 1 base at V and 0 bases at J, leaving 0 bases unmatched. CDR3 sequence reads: CASSLTSGGSYEQYF. The CDR3 region has the DNA TGCGCCAGCAGCTTGACTAGCGGGGGCTCCTACGAGCAGTACTTC. The entire variable domain, with the rest obtained from reference TRBV5-1 and TRBJ2-7, is as follows: KAGVTQTPRYLIKTRGQQVTLSCSPISGHRSVSWYQQTPGQGLQFLFEYFSETQRNKGNFPGRFSGRQFSNSRSEMNVSTLELGDSALYLCASSLTSGGSYEQYFGPGTRLTVT.

The chain has TRBV7-2 and TRBJ1-2; D not certain. V lost 4 bases to trimming and J lost 5 bases, with 11 bases between them. The CDR3 sequence is 13 residues long. Germline V gene sequence: CDR1 SGHTA, CDR2 FQGNSA. This CDR3 reads CASSYEGRYGYTF. Here the CDR3 DNA reads TGTGCCAGCAGCTACGAAGGGAGGTATGGCTACACCTTC.

The chain joins TRBV6-5 to TRBJ1-1, with D possibly being TRBD1 (6 bases). CDR3 size: 15 residues. Per germline, CDR1 MNHEY and CDR2 SVGAGI. V was trimmed by 8 bases and J by 0 bases, leaving 16 bases between them. The CDR3, as DNA: TGTGCCAGCCTACCCCGACGGACAGTGAACACTGAAGCTTTCTTT. Protein sequence: CASLPRRTVNTEAFF.

This sequence joins TRBV19 and TRBJ2-7, with D unclear. The CDR3 consists of 13 residues. Germline-derived CDR1 and CDR2 are LNHDA and SQIVND (reference sequence). Deletions cut 1 base from V and 6 bases from J, with 10 bases between. CDR3 sequence reads: CASSIVKESEQYF. In DNA form, the CDR3 reads TGTGCCAGTAGTATAGTGAAAGAGAGCGAGCAGTACTTC.

The chain combines TRBV24-1 with TRBJ2-3; TRBD2 matches 9 bases. CDR1 is KGHDR and CDR2 is SFDVKD in the germline V gene. The CDR3 sequence is 18 residues long. V gave up 8 bases and J gave up 0 bases; unmatched junction bases: 14. CDR3 sequence reads: CATTPCPREGISTDTQYF. CDR3 in DNA: TGTGCCACCACCCCATGTCCGCGGGAGGGTATTAGCACAGATACGCAGTATTTT.

Here the CDR3 DNA reads TGTGCCAGCAGTTTAGCAGGGTCCACTGAAGCTTTCTTT. This gives the protein CASSLAGSTEAFF. The chain has TRBV28 and TRBJ1-1; tentatively, D is TRBD1 (5 bases). The CDR3 is made up of 13 amino acids. The V gene lost 2 bases and the J gene lost 4 bases, with 8 bases spanning the gap. Germline V gene data show CDR1 as MDHEN and CDR2 as SYDVKM.

The chain links TRBV5-5 to TRBJ2-2; D is undetermined. The germline CDR1 and CDR2 sequences are SGHKS and YYEKEE (reference sequence). The CDR3 covers 13 residues. Trimming took 0 bases from V and 13 from J, leaving 13 bases between them. The CDR3 loop reads CASSLVGFAGLFF. The CDR3 coding sequence is TGTGCCAGCAGCTTGGTTGGTTTCGCAGGGCTGTTTTTT.